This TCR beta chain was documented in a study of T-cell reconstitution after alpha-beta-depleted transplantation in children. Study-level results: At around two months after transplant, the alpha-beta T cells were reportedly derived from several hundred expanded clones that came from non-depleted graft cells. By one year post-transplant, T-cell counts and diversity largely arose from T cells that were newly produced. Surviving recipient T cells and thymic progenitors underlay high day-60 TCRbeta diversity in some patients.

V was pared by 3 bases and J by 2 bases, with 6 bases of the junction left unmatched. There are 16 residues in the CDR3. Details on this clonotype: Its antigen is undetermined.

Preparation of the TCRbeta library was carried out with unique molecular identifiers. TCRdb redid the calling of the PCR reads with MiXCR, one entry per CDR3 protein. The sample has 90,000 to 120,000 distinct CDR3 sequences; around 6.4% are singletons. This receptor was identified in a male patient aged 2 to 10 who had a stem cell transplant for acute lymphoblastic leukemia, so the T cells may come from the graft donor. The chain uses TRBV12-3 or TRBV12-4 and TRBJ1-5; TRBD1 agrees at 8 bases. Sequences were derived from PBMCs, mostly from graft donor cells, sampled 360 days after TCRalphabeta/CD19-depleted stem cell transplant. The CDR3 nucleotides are TGTGCCAGCAGTTTTCGGACAGGGACGGGCAATCAGCCCCAGCATTTT. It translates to CASSFRTGTGNQPQHF.